Listed below are T cell receptor beta chains from one sample, sequenced in a study of blood T cell repertoires in COVID-19. Measured with immunoSEQ multiplex PCR; TCRdb has only the in-frame clones, and not every one. The sample yields 220,000 or so clones, approximately 83% seen once. Sequencing was done on a sample of PBMCs or T cells enriched from blood (not recorded which). The receptors originated from a woman in her 40s with acute COVID-19. The CDR3 runs from the conserved cysteine through the conserved F or W. A clone size is listed for some rows: how often the clone was seen (once, few, many), or a class if it is expanded.

size: NA; V: TRBV5-1; CDR3: CASSFRDRSNEQFF
size: NA; V: TRBV2; CDR3: CASRDRFYEQYF
size: NA; V: TRBV2; CDR3: CASSGGQGANSPLHF
size: NA; V: TRBV28; CDR3: CASSLLKRPGEAGNTIYF
size: NA; V: TRBV6-4; CDR3: CASRKTSGSSAEQFF
size: NA; V: TRBV18; CDR3: CASSPQGVKNIQYF
size: NA; V: TRBV3-1/TRBV3-2; CDR3: CASSHPQGNSPLHF
size: NA; V: TRBV28; CDR3: CAILLGTGLEAFF
size: NA; V: TRBV5-1; CDR3: CASSQGQSSGNTIYF
size: NA; V: TRBV7-2; CDR3: CASSFGTAGADTQYF
size: NA; V: TRBV4-1; CDR3: CASSQDIAGRTDTQYF
size: NA; V: TRBV19; CDR3: CASSIGFGISYEQYF
size: NA; V: TRBV7-3; CDR3: CASSTTPGGVNTEAFF
size: NA; V: TRBV11-2; CDR3: CASSYLPGRGYGYTF
size: few; V: TRBV4-2; CDR3: CASRLFSDGYTF
size: NA; V: TRBV29-1; CDR3: CSVVGISTGTPVPNYGYTF
size: NA; V: TRBV11-2; CDR3: CASSLEFPRVVGGYTF